This T cell receptor (beta chain) derives from a study of cytomegalovirus exposure and HLA in healthy donors. Study at large: Genotyping of under 500 donors showed that over 80% belonged to the Caucasian-associated ancestry cluster. Study findings and constraints: Highest at DRB1 and lowest at HLA-C, TCR association rates differed among HLA loci in a later analysis. The study assumed roughly uniform donor sequencing depth for presence/absence analyses. Using a false discovery rate of 0.05, a later analysis showed that 16,000 or so TCR beta sequences were associated with HLA alleles.

About this clone itself: What it binds is unknown.

The CDR3 consists of 14 residues. The trim removed 3 bases at V and 0 bases at J, leaving 4 bases unmatched. The germline gives CDR1 GTSNPN, CDR2 SVGIG (reference sequence). The PCR used 60 Vbeta and 13 Jbeta primers. The protocol was immunoSEQ multiplex PCR, while the TCRdb copy is restricted to in-frame clones and leaves out a portion. The table lists about 160,000 clones, roughly four fifths of them singletons. The chain is built from TRBV30 and TRBJ1-1, with 7 bases fitting TRBD1. The sequence was obtained from a man between 45 and 60 years old in good health and CMV-seropositive. The sample was PBMCs. CDR3 sequence reads: CAWRIGTVNTEAFF. In nucleotides, the CDR3 is TGTGCCTGGAGAATCGGGACAGTGAACACTGAAGCTTTCTTT. The whole variable domain, filled in from reference TRBV30 and TRBJ1-1, reads SQTIHQWPATLVQPVGSPLSLECTVEGTSNPNLYWYRQAAGRGLQLLFYSVGIGQISSEVPQNLSASRPQDRQFILSSKKLLLSDSGFYLCAWRIGTVNTEAFFGQGTRLTVV.